Following are 32 T cell receptor beta chains from one sample sequenced in a study of cytomegalovirus exposure and HLA in healthy donors. The PCR used 60 Vbeta and 13 Jbeta primers. Some clones are missing from TCRdb's copy, which holds only in-frame ones; the method was immunoSEQ multiplex PCR. The table shows 100,000 to 130,000 clones, with about four fifths occurring only once. Specimen: PBMCs. These receptors originate from a man aged 25 to 40 in good health and CMV-seropositive.

This chain uses TRBV2 with TRBJ2-7; 8 bases match TRBD1. V gave up 2 bases and J gave up 7 bases; unmatched junction bases: 13. Germline values: CDR1 SNHLY, CDR2 FYNNEI. This CDR3 has 16 residues. The CDR3 sequence: CASSETGGTIRREQYF. Here the CDR3 DNA reads TGTGCCAGCAGTGAAACAGGGGGGACCATACGTCGGGAGCAGTACTTC.

The J gene is TRBJ2-3, the V gene TRBV5-1, with 10 bases matching TRBD2. V lost 2 bases and J lost 8; bases outside the gene matches: 8. The CDR3 covers 15 residues. From germline, CDR1 is SGHRS and CDR2 YFSETQ. CDR3 sequence reads: CASSLAGGPVRTQYF. CDR3 nucleotides: TGCGCCAGCAGCTTAGCGGGGGGGCCCGTTCGTACGCAGTATTTT.

This clone was detected only once. The chain employs TRBV5-1 and TRBJ1-6; D not certain. The CDR3 runs to 14 residues. Germline lookup yields CDR1 SGHRS and CDR2 YFSETQ. V lost 0 bases and J lost 9, with 10 bases in between. The CDR3 DNA sequence: TGCGCCAGCAGCTTGGACATGACGGGTTCACCCCTCCACTTT. Its translation is CASSLDMTGSPLHF.

The chain uses TRBV11-2 and TRBJ2-7; D gene ambiguous. The CDR3 is made up of 14 amino acids. Germline V gives CDR1 SGHAT, CDR2 FQNNGV. The V end was cut by 1 base, the J end by 3 bases, with 10 bases between. The CDR3 protein is CASSLGVPYYEQYF. In DNA form, the CDR3 reads TGTGCCAGCAGCTTAGGTGTCCCTTACTACGAGCAGTACTTC.

The rearrangement links TRBV9 to TRBJ2-3; TRBD1 matches 8 bases. J gave up 0 bases and V 8 bases, and 8 bases lay outside the gene matches. Germline values: CDR1 SGDLS, CDR2 YYNGEE. The length of the CDR3 is 15 residues. This CDR3 reads CASVQGARSTDTQYF. In DNA, the CDR3 is TGTGCCAGTGTTCAGGGGGCCCGAAGCACAGATACGCAGTATTTT.

V and J are TRBV29-1 and TRBJ2-3, with 11 bases identical to TRBD2. V lost 6 bases and J lost 8; bases outside the gene matches: 13. Germline loops: CDR1 SQVTM, CDR2 ANQGSEA. The CDR3 is 15 amino acids. In DNA, the CDR3 is TGCAGCGTCCCTAGCGGGGGGCACTCGGCGGGTACGCAGTATTTT. This translates into CSVPSGGHSAGTQYF.

The chain is built from TRBV5-1 and TRBJ1-3; D is unclear. Trimming took off 7 bases at V and 0 bases at J, with 11 bases between the two ends. The CDR3 length is 14 residues. Per germline, CDR1 SGHRS and CDR2 YFSETQ. CDR3 bases: TGCGCCAGCGCGGATCGGGTCTCTGGAAACACCATATATTTT. As protein: CASADRVSGNTIYF. The whole variable domain, remainder taken from reference TRBV5-1 and TRBJ1-3, is KAGVTQTPRYLIKTRGQQVTLSCSPISGHRSVSWYQQTPGQGLQFLFEYFSETQRNKGNFPGRFSGRQFSNSRSEMNVSTLELGDSALYLCASADRVSGNTIYFGEGSWLTVV.

This clone was detected only once. One junction end disagrees with the germline gene, perhaps due to a read error. The chain is built from TRBV25-1 and TRBJ1-1, with 10 nucleotides matching TRBD1. The germline gives CDR1 MGHDK, CDR2 SYGVNS. The CDR3 is 12 amino acids. The CDR3 bases are TGTGCCAGCAGTGAAGGGACAGGGGTGGGGATCTTT. Encoded protein: CASSEGTGVGIF. The complete variable domain, with remaining parts taken from reference TRBV25-1 and TRBJ1-1, reads EADIYQTPRYLVIGTGKKITLECSQTMGHDKMYWYQQDPGMELHLIHYSYGVNSTEKGDLSSESTVSRIRTEHFPLTLESARPSHTSQYLCASSEGTGVGIFGQGTRLTVV.

The chain uses TRBV7-9 and TRBJ2-6; D is unclear. Trimming shortened V by 4 bases and J by 0 bases, and 10 bases separated the two germline ends. The CDR3 is 16 amino acids. Germline CDR1 SEHNR, CDR2 FQNEAQ (reference sequence). DNA of the CDR3: TGTGCCAGCAGCTCCCTACAGAGCTCTGGGGCCAACGTCCTGACTTTC. This codes for CASSSLQSSGANVLTF.

The J gene is TRBJ1-2, the V gene TRBV7-8, with no clear D. The CDR3 spans 18 residues. CDR1 is SGHVS, CDR2 FQNEAQ, per germline. V lost 0 bases, J lost 0 bases, and 17 bases lay in between. CDR3 nucleotides: TGTGCCAGCAGCTTAGCTTTTGGGAGGCAGGCCTCTAACTATGGCTACACCTTC. This translates into CASSLAFGRQASNYGYTF.

The gene calls are TRBV6-1 and TRBJ2-7; D might be TRBD2 (6 bases). V lost 3 bases and J lost 6, with 12 bases in between. The CDR3 covers 13 residues. CDR1 is MNHNS, CDR2 SASEGT, per germline. CDR3 residues: CASSEQRAGEQYF. The CDR3 DNA reads TGTGCCAGCAGTGAGCAACGAGCGGGCGAGCAGTACTTC.

The chain is built from TRBV19 and TRBJ1-1; 7 bases are a match to TRBD1. In germline, CDR1 is LNHDA, CDR2 SQIVND (reference sequence). CDR3 length: 16 residues. The trim removed 5 bases at V and 3 bases at J, leaving 12 bases unmatched. The CDR3 DNA sequence: TGTGCCAGTAGTCCTTTTTCTGCTACAGGGGACACTGAAGCTTTCTTT. Its protein is CASSPFSATGDTEAFF. Together with reference TRBV19 and TRBJ1-1, the CDR3 gives the full variable domain: DGGITQSPKYLFRKEGQNVTLSCEQNLNHDAMYWYRQDPGQGLRLIYYSQIVNDFQKGDIAEGYSVSREKKESFPLTVTSAQKNPTAFYLCASSPFSATGDTEAFFGQGTRLTVV.

The chain has TRBV10-3 and TRBJ2-1, with 13 nucleotides matching TRBD2. Germline CDR1 reads ENHRY; CDR2 reads SYGVKD. The CDR3 contains 14 residues. Trimming took 11 bases from V and 5 from J; bases not matched to a gene: 6. For the CDR3, the DNA is TGTGCCGCCGGGACTAGCGGGGACCACAATGAGCAGTTCTTC. Translating gives CAAGTSGDHNEQFF.

This chain joins TRBV6-5 and TRBJ1-5; D is possibly TRBD1 (5 bases). The V gene lost 6 bases and the J gene lost 0 bases, with 12 bases spanning the gap. This CDR3 is built from 15 residues. CDR1 is MNHEY and CDR2 is SVGAGI in the germline V gene. Here the CDR3 reads CASRLTGDSNQPQHF. CDR3 coding DNA: TGTGCCAGCAGACTAACAGGAGATAGCAATCAGCCCCAGCATTTT.

This sequence joins TRBV6-1 and TRBJ2-5, with 7 bases fitting TRBD1. Germline V gene sequence: CDR1 MNHNS, CDR2 SASEGT. CDR3 length: 15 amino acids. Losses at the gene ends were 4 bases for V and 2 bases for J; bases not matched to a gene: 7. CDR3 bases: TGTGCCAGCAGTGGCCGGGACAGTATACAAGAGACCCAGTACTTC. The encoded protein is CASSGRDSIQETQYF.

This rearrangement joins TRBV6-1 to TRBJ2-7; D uncertain. V was pared by 4 bases and J by 3 bases, with 16 bases between. Germline CDR1 MNHNS, CDR2 SASEGT. This CDR3 spans 15 amino acids. This chain's CDR3 is CASSAPSQILYEQYF. CDR3 sequence (DNA): TGTGCCAGCAGTGCCCCATCACAGATACTCTACGAGCAGTACTTC.

The gene calls are TRBV7-9 and TRBJ1-6, with 11 bases matching TRBD1. V lost 8 bases to trimming and J lost 10 bases; unmatched junction nucleotides: 4. The CDR3 loop spans 13 amino acids. Looked up from germline, CDR1 is SEHNR and CDR2 is FQNEAQ (reference sequence). The CDR3 DNA sequence: TGTGCCAGCGGGACAGGGGGTTTGTCACCCCTCCACTTT. Encoded protein: CASGTGGLSPLHF. Drawing the rest from reference TRBV7-9 and TRBJ1-6, the complete variable domain is DTGVSQNPRHKITKRGQNVTFRCDPISEHNRLYWYRQTLGQGPEFLTYFQNEAQLEKSRLLSDRFSAERPKGSFSTLEIQRTEQGDSAMYLCASGTGGLSPLHFGNGTRLTVT.

The rearrangement links TRBV4-1 to TRBJ2-3, with 8 nucleotides matching TRBD2. Germline-derived CDR1 and CDR2 are MGHRA and YSYEKL. V trimming: 5 bases; J trimming: 4 bases; junction bases outside the gene matches: 14. CDR3 length: 17 residues. This CDR3 is CASSRGSSRGGPDTQYF. CDR3 bases: TGCGCCAGCAGCAGAGGGAGTTCCCGGGGGGGGCCAGATACGCAGTATTTT.

V and J are TRBV30 and TRBJ2-7; a possible D gene is TRBD1 (6 bases). The CDR3 is 13 amino acids. Germline-derived CDR1 and CDR2 are GTSNPN and SVGIG (reference sequence). Trimming cost V 2 bases and J 3 bases, with 11 bases left between them. CDR3 residues: CAWSLGGNYEQYF. CDR3 nucleotides: TGTGCCTGGAGTCTAGGGGGAAACTACGAGCAGTACTTC.

The rearrangement joins TRBV5-1 to TRBJ1-2; TRBD1 might be the D (5 bases). The length of the CDR3 is 13 residues. Trimming took 4 bases from V and 5 from J, leaving 12 bases between them. Germline loops: CDR1 SGHRS, CDR2 YFSETQ. The CDR3 reads CASSPGTRYGYTF. The CDR3 region has the DNA TGCGCCAGCAGCCCCGGGACTCGATATGGCTACACCTTC.

V and J are TRBV2 and TRBJ2-1; 10 bases map to TRBD1. V lost 7 bases, J lost 10 bases, and 13 bases stayed unmatched. Germline assignment: CDR1 SNHLY and CDR2 FYNNEI. CDR3 length: 15 residues. As DNA, the CDR3 is TGTGCCAGCACCTCCGGGACAGGGGCCGCCCCCGAGCAGTTCTTC. As protein: CASTSGTGAAPEQFF.

This chain connects TRBV11-2 to TRBJ1-1; TRBD1 agrees at 8 bases. Germline assignment: CDR1 SGHAT and CDR2 FQNNGV. J lost 5 bases, V lost 0 bases, and 5 bases had no gene match. The CDR3 is made up of 15 amino acids. CDR3 residues: CASSLDSQGATEAFF. The CDR3 region has the DNA TGTGCCAGCAGCTTAGATAGCCAGGGGGCAACTGAAGCTTTCTTT.

This sequence joins TRBV5-1 and TRBJ1-1; 9 bases are shared with TRBD1. CDR3 length: 14 amino acids. Unmatched junction bases numbered 5, after V lost 3 bases and J lost 5 bases. Germline V gene data show CDR1 as SGHRS and CDR2 as YFSETQ. CDR3 bases: TGCGCCAGCAGCTCGGGACAGGGAGGGACTGAAGCTTTCTTT. Translation gives CASSSGQGGTEAFF.

V usage is TRBV6-5 and J usage is TRBJ1-3, with no clear D. The CDR3 runs to 15 residues. Trimming removed 4 bases at V and 3 bases at J, with 13 bases between. CDR1 and CDR2 from the germline V gene are MNHEY and SVGAGI. Here the CDR3 reads CASSSLAAGGNTIYF. The CDR3 DNA reads TGTGCCAGCAGTTCACTCGCCGCTGGTGGAAACACCATATATTTT.

V usage is TRBV7-2 and J usage is TRBJ1-4, with 7 bases lining up with TRBD1. This CDR3 is 14 amino acids long. Germline V gene sequence: CDR1 SGHTA, CDR2 FQGNSA. The junction had 5 bases not matched to a gene; V was cut back by 7 bases and J by 3 bases. As DNA, the CDR3 is TGTGCCAGCACCCCGGGACAGTCTAATGAAAAACTGTTTTTT. Its protein product is CASTPGQSNEKLFF. The complete variable domain, with remaining parts taken from reference TRBV7-2 and TRBJ1-4, reads GAGVSQSPSNKVTEKGKDVELRCDPISGHTALYWYRQSLGQGLEFLIYFQGNSAPDKSGLPSDRFSAERTGGSVSTLTIQRTQQEDSAVYLCASTPGQSNEKLFFGSGTQLSVL.

The V call is TRBV7-2, the J call TRBJ2-7, with 8 bases that match TRBD2. Losses at the gene ends were 4 bases for V and 6 bases for J; bases not matched to a gene: 5. The CDR3 has 13 amino acids. Germline V gene lookup returns CDR1 SGHTA and CDR2 FQGNSA. The CDR3 DNA is TGTGCCAGCAGCTCCGGGACTAGAGCCGAGCAGTACTTC. As protein: CASSSGTRAEQYF.

The CDR3 loop reads CASSFGDRERNEQFF. Written as DNA, the CDR3 is TGTGCCAGCAGCTTTGGGGACAGGGAACGGAATGAGCAGTTCTTC. This chain links TRBV5-8 with TRBJ2-1, with 9 bases fitting TRBD1. Germline assignment: CDR1 SGHTS and CDR2 YDEGEE. The junction had 7 bases not matched to a gene; V was cut back by 2 bases and J by 7 bases. This CDR3 spans 15 amino acids.

This sequence joins TRBV2 and TRBJ2-1; 8 bases agree with TRBD1. Germline V gene lookup returns CDR1 SNHLY and CDR2 FYNNEI. V trimming: 3 bases; J trimming: 7 bases; junction bases outside the gene matches: 11. The CDR3 loop spans 16 amino acids. This CDR3 is CASSEGGQVGSNEQFF. CDR3 DNA sequence: TGTGCCAGCAGTGAGGGGGGACAGGTGGGTTCTAATGAGCAGTTCTTC.

This clone was observed a single time. The chain joins TRBV2 to TRBJ2-4; 7 nucleotides match TRBD1. The CDR3 has 14 residues. Trimming took 6 bases from V and 0 from J; bases not matched to a gene: 2. CDR1 SNHLY and CDR2 FYNNEI come from the germline V gene. This chain's CDR3 is CASSQGVAKNIQYF. The CDR3 bases are TGTGCCAGCAGCCAGGGGGTAGCCAAAAACATTCAGTACTTC.

This clone has a single count. The rearrangement links TRBV4-1 to TRBJ1-4; TRBD1 matches at 10 bases. This CDR3 is 16 amino acids long. Germline V lookup: CDR1 MGHRA, CDR2 YSYEKL. J was trimmed by 8 bases and V by 4 bases; bases with no gene match: 10. The CDR3 DNA sequence: TGCGCCAGCAGCCGTCCCGGGACAGGGGAGTCAGAAAAACTGTTTTTT. Its translation: CASSRPGTGESEKLFF.

This chain links TRBV10-2 with TRBJ2-7; 7 positions match TRBD2. The CDR3 extends over 15 amino acids. With 3 bases clipped from V and 0 bases from J, the junction kept 5 bases outside the gene matches. Germline CDR1 WSHSY, CDR2 SAAADI. The CDR3 DNA sequence: TGCGCCAGCAGTGAACCCTGGGACTACTCCTACGAGCAGTACTTC. Amino acids: CASSEPWDYSYEQYF.

The chain employs TRBV6-6 and TRBJ1-2; TRBD1 matches at 7 bases. This CDR3 has 14 amino acids. V gave up 2 bases and J gave up 5 bases; unmatched junction bases: 5. Germline V CDR1 and CDR2: MNHNY, SVGAGI (reference sequence). The CDR3 here is CASSYQMTGYGYTF. CDR3 nucleotides: TGTGCCAGCAGTTACCAGATGACAGGGTATGGCTACACCTTC.